The sequence of this T cell receptor beta chain was determined in a study of T cell repertoires in cytomegalovirus infection. Each CDR3 protein gets one entry after TCRdb re-called the reads with MiXCR. This table has roughly 640,000 distinct CDR3 sequences, 20% to 25% appearing once. About this clonotype: The target antigen is unknown.

Trimming left V 4 bases short and J 1 base short, with 10 bases between. Germline CDR1 SQVTM, CDR2 ANQGSEA. CDR3 size: 13 residues. Study conclusions and caveats: There were carriers of CMV plus the relevant HLA, and cumulative public TCR beta family frequency identified them.

The receptor comes from a human donor in good health (CMV status not recorded). Some clones in this sample may be carry-over from other donors' samples. Sequenced sample: CD8+ T cells from PBMCs. The chain has TRBV29-1 and TRBJ1-1, with a tentative D call TRBD1 (5 bases). The CDR3 nucleotides read TGCAGCGTTGCCCCCGGGGGGAACACTGAAGCTTTCTTT. It is translated as CSVAPGGNTEAFF.